A selection of T cell receptor beta chains follows, all from one sample in a study of response to subunit inactivated influenza vaccine. TCRdb processed the RT-PCR reads anew with MiXCR; each CDR3 protein has one entry. Among hundreds of thousands of distinct CDR3 sequences listed, around 10% were seen once. In addition, the sample was reused for a study of T cells expressing NK-cell markers.

The material was PBMCs from blood, obtained on the day of vaccination. Source of these receptors: a man aged 45-65 years who received an inactivated influenza vaccine. The CDR3 runs from the conserved cysteine through the conserved F or W. The order of the fields is clone size, D gene, V gene, J gene, CDR3 protein, CDR3 DNA. D genes are given only for firm matches. The listing skips clone size in some rows; elsewhere it reads once, few, many or a size class.

-	-	TRBV20-1	TRBJ2-7	CSASQGLWDEQYF	TGCAGTGCTTCACAGGGACTTTGGGACGAGCAGTACTTC
few	-	TRBV15	TRBJ2-4	CATSRDPGGLTKNIQYF	TGTGCCACCAGCAGAGATCCGGGTGGGCTGACCAAAAACATTCAGTACTTC
-	-	TRBV29-1	TRBJ2-7	CSVRDSWYEQYF	TGCAGCGTGCGGGACAGCTGGTACGAGCAGTACTTC
few	-	TRBV4-1	TRBJ1-4	CASSQDPVSTNEKLFF	TGCGCCAGCAGCCAAGATCCAGTCTCAACTAATGAAAAACTGTTTTTT
few	-	TRBV29-1	TRBJ1-1	CSVAPRRAETEAFF	TGCAGCGTTGCACCACGCAGGGCGGAGACTGAAGCTTTCTTT
few	TRBD2	TRBV11-2	TRBJ2-1	CASSFLPPASGRSWDEQFF	TGTGCCAGCAGCTTCCTCCCTCCGGCTAGCGGGAGGTCTTGGGATGAGCAGTTCTTC
few	TRBD1	TRBV20-1	TRBJ1-5	CSARVWRQGAFDQPQHF	TGCAGTGCTAGAGTTTGGAGACAGGGGGCCTTCGATCAGCCCCAGCATTTT
-	-	TRBV4-3	TRBJ1-1	CASSQELMNTEAFF	TGCGCCAGCAGCCAAGAGCTAATGAACACTGAAGCTTTCTTT
many	-	TRBV7-9	TRBJ2-3	CASSHTADTQYF	TGTGCCAGCAGCCATACTGCGGATACGCAGTATTTT
-	TRBD2	TRBV12-3/TRBV12-4	TRBJ2-1	CASSFGERGGHNEQFF	TGTGCCAGCAGTTTCGGCGAGCGGGGGGGACACAATGAGCAGTTCTTC
-	-	TRBV7-2	TRBJ1-2	CASSLEIVRNYGYTF	TGTGCCAGCAGCTTAGAGATCGTCAGGAACTATGGCTACACCTTC
many	-	TRBV5-1	TRBJ1-1	CASSSDGTVGTEAFF	TGCGCCAGCAGCTCCGACGGTACCGTGGGCACTGAAGCTTTCTTT
few	-	TRBV30	TRBJ1-1	CAWSVLLGEAFF	TGTGCCTGGAGTGTTCTGTTAGGTGAAGCTTTCTTT
-	TRBD2	TRBV5-8	TRBJ2-7	CASSSFRLAGNYEQYF	TGTGCCAGCAGCTCATTCCGACTAGCGGGGAACTACGAGCAGTACTTC
few	-	TRBV2	TRBJ1-5	CASSEEGVGQPQHF	TGTGCCAGCAGTGAAGAAGGAGTTGGACAGCCCCAGCATTTT
-	-	TRBV5-1	TRBJ1-4	CASSLVLGATNEKLFF	TGCGCCAGCAGCTTGGTCCTAGGGGCAACTAATGAAAAACTGTTTTTT
few	-	TRBV25-1	TRBJ2-3	CASSAPTRVTDTQYF	TGTGCCAGCAGTGCCCCCACACGGGTCACAGATACGCAGTATTTT
few	-	TRBV2	TRBJ1-2	CASLSSPRGYTF	TGTGCCAGCCTGTCGTCCCCGAGGGGCTACACCTTC
few	-	TRBV18	TRBJ1-2	CASTDRDYGYTF	TGTGCCAGCACAGACAGAGACTATGGCTACACCTTC
few	-	TRBV20-1	TRBJ2-2	CSAKESAGTGELFF	TGCAGTGCTAAGGAGAGCGCGGGCACCGGGGAGCTGTTTTTT
-	TRBD1	TRBV4-1	TRBJ2-3	CASSRKVTGASTDTQYF	TGCGCCAGCAGCCGCAAAGTGACAGGGGCTAGCACAGATACGCAGTATTTT
few	-	TRBV7-2	TRBJ1-1	CASSLESGHTEAFF	TGTGCCAGCAGCTTAGAATCAGGGCACACTGAAGCTTTCTTT
many	TRBD1	TRBV20-1	TRBJ1-5	CSASRHKQGFGNQPQHF	TGCAGTGCTAGCAGACATAAACAGGGGTTTGGCAATCAGCCCCAGCATTTT
-	-	TRBV7-6	TRBJ2-3	CASSAVLVGAGGTQYF	TGTGCCAGCAGCGCAGTCCTAGTCGGTGCAGGTGGTACGCAGTATTTT
few	-	TRBV6-1	TRBJ1-5	CASHPGTYSNQPQHF	TGTGCCAGCCATCCGGGCACTTATAGCAATCAGCCCCAGCATTTT
few	-	TRBV18	TRBJ2-3	CASSPASHTDTQYF	TGTGCCAGCTCACCAGCTAGCCACACAGATACGCAGTATTTT
-	-	TRBV7-9	TRBJ1-1	CASSLATVNTEAFF	TGTGCCAGCAGCTTAGCCACAGTGAACACTGAAGCTTTCTTT
few	-	TRBV20-1	TRBJ2-1	CSAEWGYNEQFF	TGCAGTGCGGAATGGGGCTACAATGAGCAGTTCTTC
-	TRBD1	TRBV20-1	TRBJ1-6	CSARARTGSGNSPLHF	TGCAGTGCTAGAGCCCGGACAGGGTCGGGTAATTCACCCCTCCACTTT
many	TRBD2	TRBV6-2/TRBV6-3	TRBJ2-1	CASSMDIAGGYNEQFF	TGTGCCAGCAGCATGGACATAGCGGGAGGGTACAATGAGCAGTTCTTC
-	-	TRBV5-6	TRBJ2-3	CASSFSPDTQYF	TGTGCCAGCAGCTTCTCACCGGATACGCAGTATTTT
-	-	TRBV7-8	TRBJ2-1	CASSLHPYNEQFF	TGTGCCAGCAGCTTACACCCGTACAATGAGCAGTTCTTC
-	-	TRBV20-1	TRBJ1-2	CSARVVGLNYGYTF	TGCAGTGCTAGAGTCGTCGGACTGAACTATGGCTACACCTTC
few	-	TRBV15	TRBJ1-5	CATSRDNPVSNQPQHF	TGTGCCACCAGCAGAGATAATCCAGTTAGCAATCAGCCCCAGCATTTT
few	-	TRBV3-1	TRBJ1-1	CASSQVRWGLGTEAFF	TGTGCCAGCAGCCAGGTCAGATGGGGCCTCGGGACTGAAGCTTTCTTT
-	TRBD1	TRBV5-1	TRBJ2-7	CASSLRTGWAYEQYF	TGCGCCAGCAGCCTTCGGACAGGGTGGGCCTACGAGCAGTACTTC
many	-	TRBV5-6	TRBJ1-4	CASSLGPNEKLFF	TGTGCCAGCAGCTTAGGACCTAATGAAAAACTGTTTTTT
few	TRBD1	TRBV12-3/TRBV12-4	TRBJ2-2	CASSFWDRGTGELFF	TGTGCCAGCAGTTTCTGGGACAGGGGCACCGGGGAGCTGTTTTTT
-	TRBD1	TRBV28	TRBJ2-1	CASSLGTGTFEQFF	TGTGCCAGCAGTTTGGGGACAGGGACTTTCGAGCAGTTCTTC
-	TRBD2	TRBV6-2/TRBV6-3	TRBJ2-1	CASSHTSGTYNEQFF	TGTGCCAGCAGCCATACTAGCGGGACTTACAATGAGCAGTTCTTC
-	-	TRBV7-2	TRBJ2-1	CASSSPTRVGEQFF	TGTGCCAGCAGCTCCCCGACACGCGTGGGGGAGCAGTTCTTC
once	-	TRBV15	TRBJ2-3	CATSRGGAGTDTQYF	TGTGCCACCAGCAGAGGCGGGGCCGGCACAGATACGCAGTATTTT
-	TRBD2	TRBV20-1	TRBJ2-2	CCARTSGAANTGELFF	TGCTGTGCTAGGACTAGCGGGGCGGCGAACACCGGGGAGCTGTTTTTT
many	-	TRBV14	TRBJ2-3	CASSQDYLDTQYF	TGTGCCAGCAGCCAAGATTACCTAGATACGCAGTATTTT
many	-	TRBV5-1	TRBJ2-1	CASSLGTSDRLHEQFF	TGCGCCAGCAGCTTGGGGACCTCGGATAGGCTCCATGAGCAGTTCTTC